The 10 T cell receptor beta chains reported below all come from one sample, sequenced in a study of cytomegalovirus exposure and HLA in healthy donors. Only in-frame clones appear in the TCRdb table, and some are missing; sequencing was by immunoSEQ multiplex PCR. The table lists about 140,000 clones, approximately 87% of them singletons. The sample taken for sequencing was PBMCs. Receptor source: a man younger than 35 in good health and CMV-seronegative.

The rearrangement uses TRBV5-4 and TRBJ1-1; tentatively, D is TRBD1 (5 bases). Between the trimmed V and J ends, which lost 4 bases and 5 bases, there was a span of 12 bases. CDR3 length: 13 residues. The germline gives CDR1 SGHNT, CDR2 YYREEE (reference sequence). The CDR3 bases are TGTGCCAGCAGCGGGGAAAGGGGAACTGAAGCTTTCTTT. This codes for CASSGERGTEAFF.

The V gene is TRBV19, the J gene TRBJ1-5, with D hard to call. The germline CDR1 and CDR2 sequences are LNHDA and SQIVND (reference sequence). The length of the CDR3 is 15 residues. Between the trimmed V and J ends, which lost 5 bases and 0 bases, there was a span of 11 bases. CDR3 DNA sequence: TGTGCCAGTAGTGCCGCCCGCTATAGCAATCAGCCCCAGCATTTT. It is translated as CASSAARYSNQPQHF.

This chain connects TRBV6-5 to TRBJ1-1; D is perhaps TRBD1 (6 bases). This CDR3 contains 15 residues. V lost 8 bases and J lost 1, with 17 bases in between. Germline V gene data show CDR1 as MNHEY and CDR2 as SVGAGI. The DNA of the CDR3 is TGTGCCAGCCGTTCCTCGGGGGCGGGGAACACTGAAGCTTTCTTT. Encoded protein: CASRSSGAGNTEAFF.

This clone appeared a single time. DNA of the CDR3: TGTGCCAGCAGCTTGGGACTAGCGGAGGTCTACGAGCAGTACTTC. Translation gives CASSLGLAEVYEQYF. The rearrangement joins TRBV5-6 to TRBJ2-7, with 9 bases lining up with TRBD2. CDR1 is SGHDT, CDR2 YYEEEE, per germline. Trimming at V came to 0 bases and at J to 3 bases, leaving 4 bases not matched to a gene. The CDR3 runs to 15 residues.

This CDR3 reads CASRDRGLTDTQYF. CDR3 nucleotide sequence: TGTGCCAGCAGGGACAGGGGTCTGACAGATACGCAGTATTTT. The chain is built from TRBV2 and TRBJ2-3, with 9 bases fitting TRBD1. The CDR3 runs 14 residues. J gave up 3 bases and V 6 bases, and 4 bases lay outside the gene matches. Germline V lookup: CDR1 SNHLY, CDR2 FYNNEI.

The chain joins TRBV27 to TRBJ2-7; TRBD1 is a possible D gene (6 bases). The CDR3 is 17 residues long. Germline V gene lookup returns CDR1 MNHEY and CDR2 SMNVEV (reference sequence). V gave up 6 bases and J gave up 2 bases, with 23 bases separating them. As DNA, the CDR3 is TGTGCCAGCAGCCCCCCTTCGGTACAGGGTATGCCCTACGAGCAGTACTTC. Protein product: CASSPPSVQGMPYEQYF.

This clone was found once. This chain's CDR3 is CASSQLGQGGEKLFF. In DNA form, the CDR3 reads TGCGCCAGCAGCCAACTAGGACAGGGAGGCGAAAAACTGTTTTTT. The chain joins TRBV4-1 to TRBJ1-4; 8 bases are a match to TRBD1. The CDR3 loop spans 15 amino acids. Looked up from germline, CDR1 is MGHRA and CDR2 is YSYEKL. J was trimmed by 8 bases and V by 2 bases; bases with no gene match: 7.

The chain links TRBV5-1 to TRBJ2-1, with D possibly matching TRBD1 (5 bases). This CDR3 region has 14 residues. The germline V gene encodes CDR1 SGHRS and CDR2 YFSETQ. V was shortened by 6 bases and J by 0 bases, with 10 bases between the two germline ends. Here the CDR3 DNA reads TGCGCCAGCAACAACAGGAGCTCCTACAATGAGCAGTTCTTC. As protein: CASNNRSSYNEQFF.

V gene TRBV7-2 combines with J gene TRBJ2-7, with D uncertain. Germline V gene sequence: CDR1 SGHTA, CDR2 FQGNSA. The CDR3 consists of 13 residues. Trimming shortened V by 4 bases and J by 2 bases, and 9 bases separated the two germline ends. CDR3 coding DNA: TGTGCCAGCAGCTCTACCCCCACCTACGAGCAGTACTTC. Translating gives CASSSTPTYEQYF.

The chain links TRBV19 to TRBJ1-2, with TRBD1 as a possible D gene (5 bases). The germline gives CDR1 LNHDA, CDR2 SQIVND (reference sequence). The CDR3 sequence is 15 residues long. V lost 7 bases, J lost 4 bases, and 19 bases lay in between. CDR3: CASNGQNRGSYGYTF. DNA for the CDR3: TGTGCCAGTAATGGGCAGAATCGGGGGAGCTATGGCTACACCTTC. Full variable domain (missing parts from reference TRBV19 and TRBJ1-2): DGGITQSPKYLFRKEGQNVTLSCEQNLNHDAMYWYRQDPGQGLRLIYYSQIVNDFQKGDIAEGYSVSREKKESFPLTVTSAQKNPTAFYLCASNGQNRGSYGYTFGSGTRLTVV.